This T cell receptor beta chain originates from a study of T cell changes during pregnancy in multiple sclerosis. Trimming stripped 5 bases from V and 7 bases from J, with 12 bases between. This CDR3 comprises 13 residues. From germline, CDR1 is SQVTM and CDR2 ANQGSEA. The repertoire was sequenced with immunoSEQ multiplex PCR; TCRdb's copy has only in-frame clones and lacks some. This table holds around 75,000 clones, 94% found once. Sequenced material: CD4+ T cells from peripheral blood mononuclear cells, taken after pregnancy. This receptor was obtained from a female donor with multiple sclerosis, enrolled in a pregnancy study. V usage is TRBV29-1 and J usage is TRBJ1-6; D is perhaps TRBD1 (6 bases). DNA of the CDR3: TGCAGCGTTCGAACAGGGAGCAATTCACCCCTCCACTTT. It codes for CSVRTGSNSPLHF.